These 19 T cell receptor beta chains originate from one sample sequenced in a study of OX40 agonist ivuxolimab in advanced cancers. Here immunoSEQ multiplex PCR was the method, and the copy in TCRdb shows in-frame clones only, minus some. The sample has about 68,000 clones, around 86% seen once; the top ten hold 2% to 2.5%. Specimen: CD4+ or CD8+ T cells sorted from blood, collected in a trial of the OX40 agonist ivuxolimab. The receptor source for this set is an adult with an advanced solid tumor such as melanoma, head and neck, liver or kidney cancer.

The CDR3: CASSIIPTTTNEKLFF. The DNA of the CDR3 is TGTGCCAGTAGTATAATCCCGACAACAACTAATGAAAAACTGTTTTTT. The chain has TRBV19 and TRBJ1-4; D call uncertain. This CDR3 is built from 16 residues. The V end was cut by 2 bases, the J end by 0 bases, with 10 bases between. CDR1 and CDR2 from the germline V gene are LNHDA and SQIVND (reference sequence).

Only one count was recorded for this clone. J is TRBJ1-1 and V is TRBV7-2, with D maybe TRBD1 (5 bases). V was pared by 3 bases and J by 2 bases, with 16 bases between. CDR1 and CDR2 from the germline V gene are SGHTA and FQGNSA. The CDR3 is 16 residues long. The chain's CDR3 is CASSLYAGTLNTEAFF. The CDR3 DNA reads TGTGCCAGCAGCTTGTACGCCGGGACGCTTAACACTGAAGCTTTCTTT.

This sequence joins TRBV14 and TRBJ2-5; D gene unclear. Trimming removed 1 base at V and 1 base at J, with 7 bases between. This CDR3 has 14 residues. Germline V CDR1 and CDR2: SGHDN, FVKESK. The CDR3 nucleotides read TGTGCCAGCAGCCAAGGACCCCTCCAAGAGACCCAGTACTTC. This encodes CASSQGPLQETQYF. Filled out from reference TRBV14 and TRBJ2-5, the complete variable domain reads EAGVTQFPSHSVIEKGQTVTLRCDPISGHDNLYWYRRVMGKEIKFLLHFVKESKQDESGMPNNRFLAERTGGTYSTLKVQPAELEDSGVYFCASSQGPLQETQYFGPGTRLLVL.

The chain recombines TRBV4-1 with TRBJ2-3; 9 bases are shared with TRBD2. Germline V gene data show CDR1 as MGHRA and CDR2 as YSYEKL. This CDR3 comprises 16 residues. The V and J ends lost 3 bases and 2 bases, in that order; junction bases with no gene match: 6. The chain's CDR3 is CASSQRLAATTDTQYF. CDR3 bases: TGCGCCAGCAGCCAGAGACTAGCGGCTACCACAGATACGCAGTATTTT.

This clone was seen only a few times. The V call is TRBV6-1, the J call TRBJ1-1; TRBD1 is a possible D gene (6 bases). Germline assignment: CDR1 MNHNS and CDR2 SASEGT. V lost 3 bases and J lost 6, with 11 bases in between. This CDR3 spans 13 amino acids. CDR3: CASSEGARPEAFF. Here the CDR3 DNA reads TGTGCCAGCAGTGAGGGGGCTCGGCCTGAAGCTTTCTTT.

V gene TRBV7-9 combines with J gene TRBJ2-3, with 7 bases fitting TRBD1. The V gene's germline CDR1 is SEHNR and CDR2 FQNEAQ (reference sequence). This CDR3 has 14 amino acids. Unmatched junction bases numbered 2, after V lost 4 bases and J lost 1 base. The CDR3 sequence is CASSSGQGTDTQYF. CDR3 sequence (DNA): TGTGCCAGCAGCTCCGGACAGGGCACAGATACGCAGTATTTT.

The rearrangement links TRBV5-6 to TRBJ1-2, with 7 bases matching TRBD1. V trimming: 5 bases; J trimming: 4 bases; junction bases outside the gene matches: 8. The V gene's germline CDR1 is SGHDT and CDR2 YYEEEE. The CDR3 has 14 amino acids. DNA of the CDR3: TGTGCCAGCAGTTCCGACAGGGTAGGCTATGGCTACACCTTC. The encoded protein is CASSSDRVGYGYTF.

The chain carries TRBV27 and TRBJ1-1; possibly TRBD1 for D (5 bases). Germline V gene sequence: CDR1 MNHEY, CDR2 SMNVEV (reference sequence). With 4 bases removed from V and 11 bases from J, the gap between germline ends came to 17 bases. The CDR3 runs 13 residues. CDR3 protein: CASSSDSYEEAFF. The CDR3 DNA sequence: TGTGCCAGCAGTTCCGACAGTTACGAAGAGGCTTTCTTT.

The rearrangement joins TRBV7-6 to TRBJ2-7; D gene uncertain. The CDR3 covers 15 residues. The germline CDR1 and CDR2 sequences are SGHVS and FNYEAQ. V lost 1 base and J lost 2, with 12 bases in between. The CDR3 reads CASSLGNSRTYEQYF. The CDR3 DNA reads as TGTGCCAGCAGCTTAGGGAATAGCCGAACCTACGAGCAGTACTTC.

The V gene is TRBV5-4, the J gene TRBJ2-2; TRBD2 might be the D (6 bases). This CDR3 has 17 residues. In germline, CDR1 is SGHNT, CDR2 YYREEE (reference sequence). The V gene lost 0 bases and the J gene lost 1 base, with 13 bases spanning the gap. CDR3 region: CASSLEVTGVNTGELFF. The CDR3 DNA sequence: TGTGCCAGCAGCTTGGAAGTTACGGGAGTGAACACCGGGGAGCTGTTTTTT. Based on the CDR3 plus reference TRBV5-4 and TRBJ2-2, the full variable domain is ETGVTQSPTHLIKTRGQQVTLRCSSQSGHNTVSWYQQALGQGPQFIFQYYREEENGRGNFPPRFSGLQFPNYSSELNVNALELDDSALYLCASSLEVTGVNTGELFFGEGSRLTVL.

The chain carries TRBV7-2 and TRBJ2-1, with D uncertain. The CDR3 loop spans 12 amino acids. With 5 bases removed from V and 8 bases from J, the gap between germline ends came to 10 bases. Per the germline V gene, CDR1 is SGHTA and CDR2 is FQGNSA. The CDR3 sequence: CASSTLGDEQFF. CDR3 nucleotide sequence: TGTGCCAGCAGCACCCTTGGGGATGAGCAGTTCTTC. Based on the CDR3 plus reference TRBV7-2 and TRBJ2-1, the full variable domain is GAGVSQSPSNKVTEKGKDVELRCDPISGHTALYWYRQSLGQGLEFLIYFQGNSAPDKSGLPSDRFSAERTGGSVSTLTIQRTQQEDSAVYLCASSTLGDEQFFGPGTRLTVL.

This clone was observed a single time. The CDR3 nucleotides are TGTGCCAGCAGCCGACGACCCGGGACAGGGGTGGATTACAATGAGCAGTTCTTC. Protein: CASSRRPGTGVDYNEQFF. The chain joins TRBV7-8 to TRBJ2-1; 10 positions agree with TRBD1. The CDR3 is 18 residues long. CDR1 is SGHVS and CDR2 is FQNEAQ in the germline V gene. V lost 5 bases, J lost 4 bases, and 14 bases stayed unmatched.

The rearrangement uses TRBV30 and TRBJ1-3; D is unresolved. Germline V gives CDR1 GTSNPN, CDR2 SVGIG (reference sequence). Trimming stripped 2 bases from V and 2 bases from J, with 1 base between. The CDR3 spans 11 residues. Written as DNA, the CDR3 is TGTGCCTGGAGTCCTGGAAACACCATATATTTT. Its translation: CAWSPGNTIYF.

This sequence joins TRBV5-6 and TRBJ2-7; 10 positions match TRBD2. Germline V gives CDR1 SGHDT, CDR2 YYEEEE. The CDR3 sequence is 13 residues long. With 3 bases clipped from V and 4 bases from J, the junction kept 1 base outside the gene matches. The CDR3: CASSWTSGYEQYF. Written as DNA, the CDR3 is TGTGCCAGCAGCTGGACTAGCGGATACGAGCAGTACTTC.

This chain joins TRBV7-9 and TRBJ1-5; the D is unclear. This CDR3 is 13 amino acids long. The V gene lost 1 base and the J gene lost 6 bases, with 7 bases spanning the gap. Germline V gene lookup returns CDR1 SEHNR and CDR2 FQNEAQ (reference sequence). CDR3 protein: CASSLDLSQPQHF. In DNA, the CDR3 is TGTGCCAGCAGCTTAGATCTCTCTCAGCCCCAGCATTTT.

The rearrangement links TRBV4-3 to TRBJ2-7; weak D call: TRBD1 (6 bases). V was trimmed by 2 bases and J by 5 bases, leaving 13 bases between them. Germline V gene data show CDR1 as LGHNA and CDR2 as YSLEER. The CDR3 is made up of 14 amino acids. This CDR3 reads CASSQQAGAHEQYF. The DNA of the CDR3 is TGCGCCAGCAGCCAACAGGCAGGGGCCCACGAGCAGTACTTC.

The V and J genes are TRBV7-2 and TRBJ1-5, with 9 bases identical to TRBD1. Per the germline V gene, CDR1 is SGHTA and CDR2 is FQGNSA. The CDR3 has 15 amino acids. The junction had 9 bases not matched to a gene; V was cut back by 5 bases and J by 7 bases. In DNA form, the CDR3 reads TGTGCCAGCAGCCGCGACAGGGGGGGTAACCAGCCCCAGCATTTT. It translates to CASSRDRGGNQPQHF.

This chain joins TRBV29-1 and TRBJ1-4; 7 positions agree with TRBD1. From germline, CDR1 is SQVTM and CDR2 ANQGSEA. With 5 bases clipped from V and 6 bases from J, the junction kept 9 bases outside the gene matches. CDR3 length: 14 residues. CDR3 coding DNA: TGCAGCGTTTTTACAGACAGGGCCGATGAAAAACTGTTTTTT. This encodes CSVFTDRADEKLFF.

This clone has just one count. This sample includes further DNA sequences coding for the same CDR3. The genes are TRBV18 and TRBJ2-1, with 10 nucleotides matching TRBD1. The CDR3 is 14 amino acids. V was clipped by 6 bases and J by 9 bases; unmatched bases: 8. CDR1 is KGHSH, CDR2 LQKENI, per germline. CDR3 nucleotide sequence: TGTGCCAGCTCCCCGGGACAGGGGCTATCTGAGCAGTTCTTC. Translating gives CASSPGQGLSEQFF.